This T cell receptor beta chain was profiled in a study of blood T cells in healthy people across ages. Study-wide findings and caveats: While age rose, TCR beta diversity per million T cells dropped in a roughly linear way.

Points on this clonotype: Its antigen is as yet unknown.

The CDR3 runs to 18 residues. CDR1 and CDR2 (germline): SGHRS, YFSETQ. The V gene end was trimmed by 3 bases and the J gene end by 4 bases; junction bases not matched to a gene: 17. Combining a sample-barcoded 5' primer with a J-beta primer mix, a second PCR ran for about 6 to 11 cycles. All samples yielded 3 million or more CDR3-containing paired-end reads. TCRdb re-derived calls from the 5' RACE reads in MiXCR, one entry per CDR3 protein. The sample has about 640,000 distinct CDR3 sequences, roughly 31% seen once. The sequence derives from a woman of 80 years or more in good health. What was sequenced was blood. The chain recombines TRBV5-1 with TRBJ2-5; TRBD2 aligns across 8 bases. CDR3 protein: CASSSKTSAGGRAETQYF. CDR3 DNA sequence: TGCGCCAGCAGCTCCAAGACTAGCGCCGGGGGTCGGGCAGAGACCCAGTACTTC.